The 11 T cell receptor beta chains presented below share a single source sample, sequenced in a study of T cells after yellow fever vaccination. TCRdb re-called the 5' RACE reads through MiXCR, storing one row per CDR3 protein. The sample yields about 550,000 distinct CDR3 sequences, roughly 19% seen once. The material was PBMCs, obtained 15 days after the yellow fever booster vaccination. These receptors all come from a young man who received the YFV17D yellow fever vaccine.

This clonotype came up once. The rearrangement links TRBV19 to TRBJ2-1; 9 bases are a match to TRBD2. V lost 7 bases to trimming and J lost 10 bases; unmatched junction nucleotides: 11. The CDR3 has 14 amino acids. CDR1 and CDR2 (germline): LNHDA, SQIVND (reference sequence). The CDR3 region has the DNA TGTGCCAGTAACCACCCTGGGCTAGCGGGAGAGCAGTTCTTC. Its translation is CASNHPGLAGEQFF.

On this clonotype itself: The conserved closing phenylalanine or tryptophan is absent in this CDR3, likely reflecting a read error. The rearrangement joins TRBV28 to TRBJ2-4, with D uncertain. Germline lookup yields CDR1 MDHEN and CDR2 SYDVKM. Deletions cut 3 bases from V and 1 base from J, with 13 bases between. There are 16 residues in the CDR3. CDR3 sequence: CASSFAPNQAKNIQYL. As DNA, the CDR3 is TGTGCCAGCAGTTTTGCCCCAAACCAGGCCAAAAACATTCAGTACTTG.

The rearrangement joins TRBV6-6 to TRBJ2-1; D may be TRBD1 or TRBD2 (6 bases each). The CDR3 covers 13 residues. V was shortened by 8 bases and J by 6 bases, with 14 bases between the two germline ends. Germline V CDR1 and CDR2: MNHNY, SVGAGI (reference sequence). The CDR3 loop reads CASRGGISNEQFF. CDR3 nucleotide sequence: TGTGCCAGCCGAGGGGGGATCTCCAATGAGCAGTTCTTC.

The V call is TRBV5-6, the J call TRBJ2-2, with unresolved D. The CDR3 contains 15 residues. V lost 2 bases to trimming and J lost 3 bases, with 11 bases between them. Germline V lookup: CDR1 SGHDT, CDR2 YYEEEE. DNA of the CDR3: TGTGCCAGCAGCTTAGGTCGGAGTGACACCGGGGAGCTGTTTTTT. It encodes CASSLGRSDTGELFF.

The chain has TRBV20-1 and TRBJ2-7, with D possibly TRBD2 on 6 matching bases. CDR1 and CDR2 (germline): DFQATT, SNEGSKA (reference sequence). Between the trimmed V and J ends, which lost 5 bases and 2 bases, there was a span of 16 bases. The CDR3 extends over 14 amino acids. CDR3 residues: CSAASGTFTYEQYF. The CDR3, as DNA: TGCAGTGCTGCTTCCGGGACTTTTACCTACGAGCAGTACTTC.

This clonotype was detected many times. The chain links TRBV12-3 or TRBV12-4 to TRBJ2-7; 7 nucleotides agree with TRBD1. Germline trimming cut 7 bases from V and 2 bases from J; bases unmatched to any gene: 5. The CDR3 is made up of 13 amino acids. CDR3 nucleotide sequence: TGTGCCAGCAATACAGGGGTCCCCTACGAGCAGTACTTC. Its protein product is CASNTGVPYEQYF.

The rearrangement links TRBV7-8 to TRBJ2-2, with D perhaps TRBD2 (5 bases). The CDR3 covers 15 residues. Trimming took 4 bases from V and 5 from J, leaving 14 bases between them. In germline, CDR1 is SGHVS, CDR2 FQNEAQ. Here the CDR3 reads CASSSSPPGTGELFF. The CDR3 nucleotides are TGTGCCAGCAGCTCTAGCCCGCCCGGGACCGGGGAGCTGTTTTTT.

This chain joins TRBV7-2 and TRBJ1-1, with D maybe TRBD1 (5 bases). The germline V gene has CDR1 SGHTA and CDR2 FQGNSA. The CDR3 loop spans 15 amino acids. V lost 5 bases, J lost 1 base, and 14 bases lay in between. CDR3 in DNA: TGTGCCAGCAGCCTGCTAGGGGCTACGAACACTGAAGCTTTCTTT. Encoded protein: CASSLLGATNTEAFF.

This chain links TRBV7-2 with TRBJ1-2; D perhaps matches TRBD1 (5 bases). V dropped 5 bases and J dropped 5 bases, with 15 bases sitting between them. The CDR3 is made up of 14 amino acids. Per the germline V gene, CDR1 is SGHTA and CDR2 is FQGNSA. CDR3 loop: CASSPGGDFYGYTF. The CDR3 region has the DNA TGTGCCAGCAGCCCGGGGGGGGACTTTTATGGCTACACCTTC.

V gene TRBV19 combines with J gene TRBJ2-1; 9 bases are shared with TRBD2. This CDR3 is 15 amino acids long. In germline, CDR1 is LNHDA, CDR2 SQIVND (reference sequence). V dropped 3 bases and J dropped 6; count of bases not matched to a gene: 6. The CDR3 nucleotides read TGTGCCAGTAGTATTCGTGCGGGAGGGTCCAATGAGCAGTTCTTC. This codes for CASSIRAGGSNEQFF.

The chain joins TRBV7-9 to TRBJ1-6; no clear D gene. This CDR3 has 16 amino acids. The ends were cut back, 1 base at V and 0 bases at J, with 7 bases in the middle. Germline-derived CDR1 and CDR2 are SEHNR and FQNEAQ (reference sequence). The DNA of the CDR3 is TGTGCCAGCAGCTTAGGACGGAGCTCCTATAATTCACCCCTCCACTTT. Protein sequence: CASSLGRSSYNSPLHF.